These 31 T cell receptor beta chains came from one sample sequenced in a study of blood T cell repertoires in COVID-19. This table comes from immunoSEQ multiplex PCR, and its TCRdb copy is limited to in-frame clones, with some not included. The repertoire holds approximately 130,000 clones, with over 70% as singletons. Specimen: peripheral blood. These receptors were taken from a man older than 75 with acute or convalescent COVID-19.

The chain has TRBV9 and TRBJ2-5; the D is unclear. Germline values: CDR1 SGDLS, CDR2 YYNGEE. The CDR3 extends over 14 amino acids. The V end lost 2 bases, the J end lost 9 bases, and 17 bases lay between the germline ends. In DNA, the CDR3 is TGTGCCAGCAGCGTCGGTTCTAGGTTGACGGCCCAGTACTTC. Translating gives CASSVGSRLTAQYF.

This chain uses TRBV19 with TRBJ1-4; the D gene is possibly TRBD1 (5 bases). CDR3 length: 14 residues. Per germline, CDR1 LNHDA and CDR2 SQIVND (reference sequence). Trimming left V 5 bases short and J 5 bases short, with 12 bases between. For the CDR3, the DNA is TGTGCCAGTAGTGCGGACGGGGGGAATGAAAAACTGTTTTTT. The encoded protein is CASSADGGNEKLFF.

Only a few counts were recorded for this clone. V and J are TRBV2 and TRBJ2-7; 10 bases match TRBD1. CDR3 size: 13 residues. Trimming cost V 2 bases and J 9 bases; bases outside gene matches: 4. Germline assignment: CDR1 SNHLY and CDR2 FYNNEI. CDR3 amino acids: CASSEWDRGGQYF. In DNA, the CDR3 is TGTGCCAGCAGTGAATGGGACAGGGGTGGGCAGTACTTC.

The J gene is TRBJ2-7, the V gene TRBV5-1, with TRBD1 matching 9 bases. The CDR3 spans 15 residues. CDR1 is SGHRS, CDR2 YFSETQ, per germline. The V gene end was trimmed by 0 bases and the J gene end by 2 bases; junction bases not matched to a gene: 3. The DNA of the CDR3 is TGCGCCAGCAGCTTGGAAGGACAGGGGACCTACGAGCAGTACTTC. It codes for CASSLEGQGTYEQYF. Using reference TRBV5-1 and TRBJ2-7 for the parts outside the CDR3, the full variable domain is KAGVTQTPRYLIKTRGQQVTLSCSPISGHRSVSWYQQTPGQGLQFLFEYFSETQRNKGNFPGRFSGRQFSNSRSEMNVSTLELGDSALYLCASSLEGQGTYEQYFGPGTRLTVT.

The V call is TRBV5-1, the J call TRBJ1-4; D not certain. Germline CDR1 and CDR2: SGHRS and YFSETQ. The CDR3 is 13 residues long. V was pared by 0 bases and J by 4 bases, with 4 bases between. As DNA, the CDR3 is TGCGCCAGCAGCTTGGCCCTTAATGAAAAACTGTTTTTT. Protein product: CASSLALNEKLFF.

V and J are TRBV11-2 and TRBJ2-7; 9 bases line up with TRBD1. V shed 4 bases and J 3 bases; nucleotides not matched to a gene: 10. Germline V CDR1 and CDR2: SGHAT, FQNNGV. CDR3 length equals 16 residues. CDR3 region: CASSSLLGTGLYEQYF. In nucleotides, the CDR3 is TGTGCCAGCAGCTCTCTCTTGGGGACAGGGCTCTACGAGCAGTACTTC.

The V gene is TRBV19, the J gene TRBJ1-5, with 9 bases aligning to TRBD1. This CDR3 contains 16 residues. V gave up 4 bases and J gave up 6 bases; unmatched junction bases: 10. CDR1 LNHDA and CDR2 SQIVND come from the germline V gene (reference sequence). The CDR3 coding sequence is TGTGCCAGTAGTAGTCCCGGGACAGGGCGCGGTCAGCCCCAGCATTTT. Translated, it gives CASSSPGTGRGQPQHF.

The chain recombines TRBV4-2 with TRBJ2-7; 13 bases align to TRBD2. V was pared by 2 bases and J by 2 bases, with 6 bases of the junction left unmatched. Germline V gives CDR1 LGHNA, CDR2 YNFKEQ. The CDR3 is 17 residues long. The CDR3 region is CASSQTHGTSGTYEQYF. The CDR3 DNA is TGTGCCAGCAGCCAAACACACGGGACTAGCGGGACCTACGAGCAGTACTTC.

This clone has a handful of counts. The J gene is TRBJ2-7, the V gene TRBV15; 11 positions agree with TRBD1. V was clipped by 3 bases and J by 2 bases; unmatched bases: 6. CDR1 and CDR2 (germline): LNHNV, YYDKDF (reference sequence). The CDR3 has 16 amino acids. CDR3 protein: CATSRKPGQGAYEQYF. For the CDR3, the DNA is TGTGCCACCAGCAGGAAACCGGGACAGGGGGCCTACGAGCAGTACTTC.

The DNA for the CDR3 is TGCGCCAGCAGCCAAGATGAGGGGGCGGGTGAAAAACTGTTTTTT. Its protein product is CASSQDEGAGEKLFF. The J gene is TRBJ1-4, the V gene TRBV4-1, with 7 nucleotides matching TRBD1. After removal of 0 bases from V and 7 bases from J, the junction contained 5 bases not matched to a gene. This CDR3 is built from 15 residues. Germline assignment: CDR1 MGHRA and CDR2 YSYEKL.

J is TRBJ1-6 and V is TRBV5-1; D may be TRBD1 (6 bases). CDR1 is SGHRS, CDR2 YFSETQ, per germline. This CDR3 spans 15 amino acids. Trimming cost V 3 bases and J 7 bases, with 14 bases left between them. The chain's CDR3 is CASSWGGQVNSPLHF. CDR3 DNA sequence: TGCGCCAGCAGCTGGGGGGGGCAAGTAAATTCACCCCTCCACTTT.

V is TRBV5-6 and J is TRBJ2-3; D may be TRBD1 (5 bases). This CDR3 contains 16 residues. V was cut by 0 bases and J by 1 base, with 12 bases left in between. The germline V gene encodes CDR1 SGHDT and CDR2 YYEEEE. The DNA of the CDR3 is TGTGCCAGCAGCTTGGTAGGCACAGGAGGCACAGATACGCAGTATTTT. It specifies CASSLVGTGGTDTQYF.

This sequence joins TRBV19 and TRBJ2-7; D perhaps matches TRBD1 (5 bases). From germline, CDR1 is LNHDA and CDR2 SQIVND (reference sequence). V shed 6 bases and J shed 7 bases, with 19 bases lying between them. The CDR3 has 14 residues. CDR3 sequence: CASSHLAQGSEQYF. The CDR3 bases are TGTGCCAGTAGCCACCTCGCGCAGGGATCAGAGCAGTACTTC.

This clone has a handful of counts. The rearrangement links TRBV6-6 to TRBJ2-5, with D tentatively TRBD2 (6 bases). With 7 bases removed from V and 2 bases from J, the gap between germline ends came to 11 bases. The CDR3 runs to 13 residues. Germline values: CDR1 MNHNY, CDR2 SVGAGI (reference sequence). CDR3 in DNA: TGTGCCAGCATGCGGGGACCGCAAGAGACCCAGTACTTC. Translating gives CASMRGPQETQYF.

The V and J genes are TRBV15 and TRBJ2-2, with D possibly TRBD1 on 7 matching bases. The V gene lost 3 bases and the J gene lost 1 base, with 12 bases spanning the gap. Germline lookup yields CDR1 LNHNV and CDR2 YYDKDF (reference sequence). CDR3 length equals 16 residues. The CDR3 region is CATSREGAENTGELFF. The CDR3 nucleotides read TGTGCCACCAGCAGGGAGGGGGCAGAGAACACCGGGGAGCTGTTTTTT.

V gene TRBV4-1 combines with J gene TRBJ2-3; D gene ambiguous. The CDR3 is 13 amino acids. The V gene's germline CDR1 is MGHRA and CDR2 YSYEKL. The V gene lost 4 bases and the J gene lost 0 bases, with 5 bases spanning the gap. CDR3 in DNA: TGCGCCAGCAGCCTCCGTAGCACAGATACGCAGTATTTT. Translating gives CASSLRSTDTQYF.

The rearrangement links TRBV6-5 to TRBJ2-6; D is uncertain. This CDR3 is 15 amino acids long. The germline gives CDR1 MNHEY, CDR2 SVGAGI. V shed 0 bases and J shed 6 bases, with 9 bases lying between them. CDR3 loop: CASSYSARSANVLTF. Here the CDR3 DNA reads TGTGCCAGCAGTTACTCCGCCAGATCGGCCAACGTCCTGACTTTC.

This chain uses TRBV28 with TRBJ1-2; D possibly corresponds to TRBD1 (6 bases). This CDR3 has 16 amino acids. V lost 4 bases and J 8 bases, leaving 23 bases between the germline ends. The germline CDR1 and CDR2 sequences are MDHEN and SYDVKM. The CDR3 loop is CASSSPFPGANRGYTF. Written as DNA, the CDR3 is TGTGCCAGCAGTTCCCCTTTCCCAGGGGCGAATCGAGGCTACACCTTC.

V is TRBV4-1 and J is TRBJ2-3; TRBD1 agrees at 8 bases. The CDR3 is 16 residues long. Germline V gene lookup returns CDR1 MGHRA and CDR2 YSYEKL. V gave up 0 bases and J gave up 5 bases; unmatched junction bases: 7. The CDR3 region has the DNA TGCGCCAGCAGCCAAGATTTAGGGACAGGCGTAGATACGCAGTATTTT. This gives the protein CASSQDLGTGVDTQYF.

This chain uses TRBV5-1 with TRBJ1-4, with 9 bases that match TRBD1. The V segment lost 0 bases and the J segment 9 bases; nucleotides outside the gene matches: 3. CDR3 size: 14 residues. CDR1 and CDR2 (germline): SGHRS, YFSETQ. The CDR3 nucleotides read TGCGCCAGCAGCTTGGGGGACAGGGCACAAAAACTGTTTTTT. Translation: CASSLGDRAQKLFF.

The rearrangement uses TRBV19 and TRBJ2-2; 11 nucleotides align to TRBD1. Germline loops: CDR1 LNHDA, CDR2 SQIVND (reference sequence). The CDR3 runs to 15 residues. Losses at the gene ends were 7 bases for V and 4 bases for J; bases not matched to a gene: 5. In DNA form, the CDR3 reads TGTGCCAGTACCCCGGACAGGGGGCTCACCGGGGAGCTGTTTTTT. It is translated as CASTPDRGLTGELFF.

This clone has just one count. This rearrangement joins TRBV5-6 to TRBJ2-3, with D perhaps TRBD1 (5 bases). CDR1 is SGHDT, CDR2 YYEEEE, per germline. The CDR3 spans 13 residues. V was trimmed by 4 bases and J by 2 bases, leaving 8 bases between them. The CDR3 sequence: CASSKTDTDTQYF. The CDR3 DNA follows: TGTGCCAGCAGCAAGACAGACACAGATACGCAGTATTTT.

The rearrangement joins TRBV11-1 to TRBJ2-7; 9 bases match TRBD1. This CDR3 has 15 residues. V dropped 5 bases and J dropped 5; count of bases not matched to a gene: 10. Germline CDR1 is SGHAT and CDR2 is FQDESV (reference sequence). The CDR3 DNA follows: TGTGCCAGCAGCCCCCAACAGGGGGCGCTTCACGAGCAGTACTTC. It is translated as CASSPQQGALHEQYF.

This clone was seen a few times. J is TRBJ1-2 and V is TRBV6-5; 8 bases line up with TRBD1. V dropped 6 bases and J dropped 6; count of bases not matched to a gene: 9. This CDR3 has 14 amino acids. Germline V gene sequence: CDR1 MNHEY, CDR2 SVGAGI. The CDR3 reads CASSPNRGGDGYTF. CDR3 coding DNA: TGTGCCAGCAGCCCGAACAGGGGGGGTGATGGCTACACCTTC.

The V and J genes are TRBV2 and TRBJ2-3; 7 positions match TRBD1. The CDR3 totals 15 residues. Germline V CDR1 and CDR2: SNHLY, FYNNEI. Unmatched junction bases numbered 7, after V lost 5 bases and J lost 2 bases. In nucleotides, the CDR3 is TGTGCCAGCAGTATCGTCGGACAGGTCACAGATACGCAGTATTTT. Translating gives CASSIVGQVTDTQYF.

This clone was counted a single time. The DNA is omitted, as the CDR3 cannot be located on it reliably, and the CDR3 follows TCRdb's listing. The chain's CDR3 is CASSSGQGYSYEQYF. The chain is built from TRBV6-5 and TRBJ2-7; the table's D call, TRBD1, has no DNA check behind it. Germline V gene sequence: CDR1 MNHEY, CDR2 SVGAGI. Counting both end residues, the CDR3 totals 15 amino acids.

The V call is TRBV28, the J call TRBJ2-7, with D possibly being TRBD1 (6 bases). The ends were cut back, 1 base at V and 9 bases at J, with 7 bases in the middle. The CDR3 totals 11 residues. Germline values: CDR1 MDHEN, CDR2 SYDVKM. The CDR3 here is CASSLSGAQYF. In DNA, the CDR3 is TGTGCCAGCAGTTTATCAGGGGCGCAGTACTTC.

The sample holds many counts of this clone. J is TRBJ2-2 and V is TRBV19; 8 bases fit TRBD2. The CDR3 is 16 residues long. V shed 2 bases and J 2 bases; nucleotides not matched to a gene: 4. CDR1 is LNHDA and CDR2 is SQIVND in the germline V gene (reference sequence). The CDR3 DNA sequence: TGTGCCAGTAGTATACTGAGCGGGGGTAACACCGGGGAGCTGTTTTTT. This gives the protein CASSILSGGNTGELFF.

The rearrangement joins TRBV19 to TRBJ1-5, with D hard to call. Trimming removed 9 bases from V and 9 bases from J, with 15 bases in between. CDR3 length equals 12 residues. Germline V gene lookup returns CDR1 LNHDA and CDR2 SQIVND (reference sequence). The CDR3 nucleotides are TGTGCCAGCAAAGGAAGCGAAAGGCCCCAGCATTTT. Amino acids: CASKGSERPQHF. Drawing the rest from reference TRBV19 and TRBJ1-5, the complete variable domain is DGGITQSPKYLFRKEGQNVTLSCEQNLNHDAMYWYRQDPGQGLRLIYYSQIVNDFQKGDIAEGYSVSREKKESFPLTVTSAQKNPTAFYLCASKGSERPQHFGDGTRLSIL.

The chain employs TRBV2 and TRBJ1-2; 10 nucleotides align to TRBD1. Germline-derived CDR1 and CDR2 are SNHLY and FYNNEI. This CDR3 is built from 12 residues. Germline trimming cut 6 bases from V and 7 bases from J; bases unmatched to any gene: 2. CDR3 DNA: TGTGCCAGCAGCTGGACAGGGGGTGGCTACACCTTC. It is translated as CASSWTGGGYTF.

In its sample, this clone was seen once. The chain combines TRBV7-2 with TRBJ2-7; 15 nucleotides match TRBD2. J lost 4 bases, V lost 5 bases, and 12 bases had no gene match. Germline-derived CDR1 and CDR2 are SGHTA and FQGNSA. The CDR3 runs 18 residues. CDR3 bases: TGTGCCAGCAGCCTTGCCGGGACTAGCGGGGGGCTGAGGTACGAGCAGTACTTC. This encodes CASSLAGTSGGLRYEQYF.